This T cell receptor (beta chain) originates from a study of PD-L1 blockade in urothelial cancer. Background on the study: Enrolled patients had been treated previously with 0 to 3 chemotherapy regimens. Blood analysis occurred 3 weeks (second dose) and 6 weeks after treatment start.

The assay was immunoSEQ multiplex PCR, and TCRdb's table has in-frame clones only and misses some. The table lists some 87,000 clones, around 86% of them singletons, with about 2% in the top ten. Time point meaning: pretreatment peripheral blood. The CDR3 is made up of 13 amino acids. CDR1 and CDR2 (germline): SGHNT, YENEEA. The V end lost 4 bases, the J end lost 2 bases, and 8 bases lay between the germline ends. This TCR came from a man in his sixties with urothelial cancer. Sequencing was performed on PBMCs, taken around atezolizumab (anti-PD-L1) treatment. The chain carries TRBV11-3 and TRBJ1-1; no definite D call. The CDR3 DNA is TGTGCCAGCAGCTCCTACCCTAACACTGAAGCTTTCTTT. Translated: CASSSYPNTEAFF.